These 12 T cell receptor beta chains were all obtained from the same sample, sequenced in a study of chemoradiotherapy in HPV16-positive cancers. Here immunoSEQ multiplex PCR was the method, and the copy in TCRdb shows in-frame clones only, minus some. The data show around 15,000 clones, approximately 70% seen once. This material was collected from a patient who underwent chemoradiotherapy. Receptor source: a human donor with HPV-associated anogenital cancer.

The rearrangement joins TRBV28 to TRBJ2-3; tentatively, D is TRBD1 or TRBD2 (5 bases each). The CDR3 has 14 residues. Germline lookup yields CDR1 MDHEN and CDR2 SYDVKM. Trimming removed 8 bases at V and 4 bases at J, with 16 bases between. For the CDR3, the DNA is TGTGCCAGCCGCAGGGCTGGGGACGCAGATACGCAGTATTTT. Translating it yields CASRRAGDADTQYF.

V gene TRBV11-2 combines with J gene TRBJ2-1; TRBD2 matches 9 bases. CDR1 is SGHAT, CDR2 FQNNGV, per germline. The J segment lost 3 bases and the V segment lost 6 bases, leaving 6 bases of the junction unmatched. There are 15 residues in the CDR3. The CDR3 DNA is TGTGCCAGCAGGGATCTAGCGGGGCTCTACAATGAGCAGTTCTTC. The encoded protein is CASRDLAGLYNEQFF.

The V and J genes are TRBV9 and TRBJ1-5; a possible D gene is TRBD1 (5 bases). Trimming removed 0 bases from V and 0 bases from J, with 13 bases in between. Germline CDR1 and CDR2: SGDLS and YYNGEE. This CDR3 region has 17 residues. The CDR3 protein is CASSVGVEGTSNQPQHF. The CDR3 nucleotides read TGTGCCAGCAGCGTAGGAGTAGAGGGGACTAGCAATCAGCCCCAGCATTTT.

The V gene is TRBV5-6, the J gene TRBJ2-1, with TRBD2 matching 11 bases. The V and J ends lost 0 bases and 4 bases, in that order; junction bases with no gene match: 9. In germline, CDR1 is SGHDT, CDR2 YYEEEE. This CDR3 is 18 amino acids long. Here the CDR3 DNA reads TGTGCCAGCAGCTTGGAGTTACTAGCGGGGGCCTCATACAATGAGCAGTTCTTC. Its translation is CASSLELLAGASYNEQFF.

The rearrangement uses TRBV15 and TRBJ1-4, with TRBD1 identical over 8 bases. V lost 3 bases and J lost 5; bases outside the gene matches: 11. CDR3 length: 17 amino acids. From germline, CDR1 is LNHNV and CDR2 YYDKDF (reference sequence). The DNA for the CDR3 is TGTGCCACCAGCAGGTCTTTTCGGACAGGGTCGAATGAAAAACTGTTTTTT. Amino acids: CATSRSFRTGSNEKLFF.

The chain uses TRBV19 and TRBJ1-2, with D uncertain. CDR1 and CDR2 from the germline V gene are LNHDA and SQIVND (reference sequence). Trimming removed 9 bases at V and 6 bases at J, with 20 bases between. The CDR3 sequence is 14 residues long. Here the CDR3 reads CASRPAVDGHGYTF. In nucleotides, the CDR3 is TGTGCCAGCAGGCCGGCGGTAGACGGGCATGGCTACACCTTC.

V usage is TRBV7-8 and J usage is TRBJ2-5; tentative D call: TRBD2 (6 bases). Germline loops: CDR1 SGHVS, CDR2 FQNEAQ. V lost 5 bases and J lost 5, with 18 bases in between. This CDR3 is built from 15 residues. In DNA form, the CDR3 reads TGTGCCAGCAGCCCTGGGGTCGGGGGAGCGGAGACCCAGTACTTC. It translates to CASSPGVGGAETQYF. Supplemented by reference TRBV7-8 and TRBJ2-5, the full variable domain reads GAGVSQSPRYKVAKRGQDVALRCDPISGHVSLFWYQQALGQGPEFLTYFQNEAQLDKSGLPSDRFFAERPEGSVSTLKIQRTQQEDSAVYLCASSPGVGGAETQYFGPGTRLLVL.

The V and J genes are TRBV7-6 and TRBJ1-1; D call uncertain. Germline values: CDR1 SGHVS, CDR2 FNYEAQ. The CDR3 consists of 18 residues. V was pared by 1 base and J by 1 base, with 19 bases between. CDR3 sequence: CASSLGIGRAGRNTEAFF. The CDR3 nucleotides read TGTGCCAGCAGCTTAGGTATAGGGAGGGCAGGTAGGAACACTGAAGCTTTCTTT.

This clone was picked up a small number of times. The rearrangement joins TRBV4-2 to TRBJ2-3; D is tentatively TRBD1 or TRBD2 (6 bases each). Germline V gene data show CDR1 as LGHNA and CDR2 as YNFKEQ. This CDR3 is 16 amino acids long. Trimming took off 1 base at V and 2 bases at J, with 13 bases between the two ends. The CDR3 loop reads CASSQGSGANTDTQYF. CDR3 DNA: TGTGCCAGCAGCCAAGGCTCGGGGGCGAACACAGATACGCAGTATTTT.

The chain recombines TRBV6-6 with TRBJ1-5, with 7 nucleotides matching TRBD1. V shed 10 bases and J 3 bases; nucleotides not matched to a gene: 3. Germline CDR1 reads MNHNY; CDR2 reads SVGAGI (reference sequence). CDR3 length: 12 residues. The CDR3 here is CAIGTANQPQHF. The CDR3 nucleotides read TGTGCCATCGGGACAGCCAATCAGCCCCAGCATTTT.

The chain couples TRBV5-5 to TRBJ1-2; D is unresolved. The CDR3 covers 15 residues. Between the trimmed V and J ends, which lost 0 bases and 1 base, there was a span of 10 bases. The germline V gene has CDR1 SGHKS and CDR2 YYEKEE (reference sequence). The CDR3 loop reads CASSLGAKSNYGYTF. CDR3 nucleotide sequence: TGTGCCAGCAGCTTGGGGGCGAAAAGTAACTATGGCTACACCTTC.

The gene calls are TRBV2 and TRBJ1-1, with D perhaps TRBD1 (5 bases). The germline gives CDR1 SNHLY, CDR2 FYNNEI. This CDR3 spans 13 amino acids. V lost 7 bases and J lost 1, with 10 bases in between. This chain's CDR3 is CASTRGRNTEAFF. The CDR3 nucleotides read TGTGCCAGCACCCGGGGCAGGAACACTGAAGCTTTCTTT.